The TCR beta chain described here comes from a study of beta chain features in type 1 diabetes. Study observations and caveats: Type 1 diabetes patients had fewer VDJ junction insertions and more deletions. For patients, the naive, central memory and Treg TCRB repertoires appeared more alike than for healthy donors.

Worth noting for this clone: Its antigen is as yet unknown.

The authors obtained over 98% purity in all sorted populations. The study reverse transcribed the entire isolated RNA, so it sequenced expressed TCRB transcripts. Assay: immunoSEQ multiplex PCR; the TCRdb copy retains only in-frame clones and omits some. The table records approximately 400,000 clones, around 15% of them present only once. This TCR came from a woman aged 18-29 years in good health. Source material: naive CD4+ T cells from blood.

The CDR3, as DNA: TGTGCCACCAGCAGAGGGCCCTTAGCGGGAGGCATCCAAGAGACCCAGTACTTC. Encoded protein: CATSRGPLAGGIQETQYF. The chain links TRBV15 to TRBJ2-5, with 10 positions matching TRBD2. The CDR3 runs to 18 residues. V lost 1 base and J lost 1; bases outside the gene matches: 9. Per the germline V gene, CDR1 is LNHNV and CDR2 is YYDKDF (reference sequence).